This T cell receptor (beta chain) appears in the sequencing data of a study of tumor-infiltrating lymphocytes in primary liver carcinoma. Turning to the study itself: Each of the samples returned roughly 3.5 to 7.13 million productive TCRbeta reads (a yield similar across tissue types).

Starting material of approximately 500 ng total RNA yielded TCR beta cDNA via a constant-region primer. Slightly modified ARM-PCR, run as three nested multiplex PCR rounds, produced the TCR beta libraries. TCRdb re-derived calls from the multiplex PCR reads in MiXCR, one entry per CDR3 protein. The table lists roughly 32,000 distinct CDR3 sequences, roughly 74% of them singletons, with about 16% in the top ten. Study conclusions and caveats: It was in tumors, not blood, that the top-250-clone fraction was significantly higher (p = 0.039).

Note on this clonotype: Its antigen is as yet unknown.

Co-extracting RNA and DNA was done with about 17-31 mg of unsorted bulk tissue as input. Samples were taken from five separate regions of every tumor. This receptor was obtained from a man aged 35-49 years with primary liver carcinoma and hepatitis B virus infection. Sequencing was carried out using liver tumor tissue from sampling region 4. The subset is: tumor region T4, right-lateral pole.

As DNA, the CDR3 is TGTGCCAGTAGCCCCCCGGGCCGGGCAAATATGCAGTATTTT. It codes for CASSPPGRANMQYF. The chain joins TRBV11-2 to TRBJ2-3; the D is unclear. The CDR3 is 14 residues long. Trimming cost V 9 bases and J 11 bases, with 24 bases left between them. Germline V gene data show CDR1 as SGHAT and CDR2 as FQNNGV.